The rows below give T cell receptor beta chains drawn from one sample of a study of cytotoxic CD8 clonotypes in ibrutinib-treated CLL. The method was immunoSEQ multiplex PCR; TCRdb's version includes in-frame clones alone and lacks a portion of them. The sample has some 200,000 clones; approximately 70% are singletons. Sequencing used PBMCs, obtained after 12 months of ibrutinib treatment. Source of these receptors: a human donor with chronic lymphocytic leukemia. Both conserved end residues are trimmed from each CDR3. Each record gives: V gene, J gene, D gene, CDR3 protein. A D gene is named only where the DNA matches it firmly.

V: TRBV18; J: TRBJ2-1; D: .; CDR3: ASSPGSSYNEQF
V: TRBV25-1; J: TRBJ2-1; D: .; CDR3: VTSRAGLGEQF
V: TRBV5-1; J: TRBJ2-7; D: TRBD2; CDR3: ASSLFSGDDEQY
V: TRBV5-1; J: TRBJ2-3; D: .; CDR3: ASSSQDLADTQY
V: TRBV13; J: TRBJ2-7; D: .; CDR3: ASSPRGGSYEQY
V: TRBV5-6; J: TRBJ1-4; D: .; CDR3: ASSLAWAGANEKLF
V: TRBV11-2; J: TRBJ1-1; D: .; CDR3: ASTRRDTPLMVW
V: TRBV5-5; J: TRBJ1-5; D: .; CDR3: ASSLYGGASLEPQH
V: TRBV7-2; J: TRBJ2-7; D: .; CDR3: ASSLTYRSSYEQY
V: TRBV6-1; J: TRBJ1-2; D: .; CDR3: ASSVDGGYGYT
V: TRBV20-1; J: TRBJ1-2; D: .; CDR3: SALWAKGYT
V: TRBV5-1; J: TRBJ1-6; D: .; CDR3: ASSLIPGMDSPLH
V: TRBV5-6; J: TRBJ1-2; D: TRBD1; CDR3: ASSFFNDRGLFNYGYT
V: TRBV9; J: TRBJ1-5; D: TRBD1; CDR3: ASSADRGGQPQH
V: TRBV30; J: TRBJ1-1; D: .; CDR3: AWKRGTEAF
V: TRBV9; J: TRBJ2-5; D: .; CDR3: ASSRLDSHQETQY
V: TRBV5-1; J: TRBJ2-3; D: TRBD2; CDR3: ASSWGLGTDTQY
V: TRBV29-1; J: TRBJ2-2; D: .; CDR3: SARWANTGELF
V: TRBV30; J: TRBJ1-2; D: .; CDR3: AWSVGTINYGYT
V: TRBV2; J: TRBJ1-4; D: TRBD1; CDR3: ASRPRGSEKLF
V: TRBV4-3; J: TRBJ2-5; D: TRBD2; CDR3: ASSVIAGPAQETQY
V: TRBV4-3; J: TRBJ2-7; D: TRBD1; CDR3: ASSPGTADYEQY
V: TRBV9; J: TRBJ2-7; D: TRBD2; CDR3: ASSIGDGLAATYEQY
V: TRBV28; J: TRBJ2-5; D: .; CDR3: ASSLWGKETQY
V: TRBV9; J: TRBJ1-5; D: .; CDR3: ASSVEAGYNQPQH
V: TRBV11-2; J: TRBJ2-7; D: .; CDR3: ASSSLHGLDPSEQY
V: TRBV5-1; J: TRBJ2-3; D: TRBD2; CDR3: ASSLRTGGGAGSTDTQY
V: TRBV18; J: TRBJ1-2; D: TRBD1; CDR3: ASSPPDRARLFGYT
V: TRBV5-6; J: TRBJ1-2; D: .; CDR3: ASSPRVGGYGYT
V: TRBV6-5; J: TRBJ2-2; D: .; CDR3: ASSFRWNTGELF
V: TRBV30; J: TRBJ2-1; D: .; CDR3: AWSVTRSTKGSEQF
V: TRBV10-2; J: TRBJ1-2; D: .; CDR3: ASSAFRVSLVYGYT
V: TRBV7-2; J: TRBJ2-1; D: TRBD2; CDR3: ASSLTTSGSRAYNEQF
V: TRBV27; J: TRBJ2-1; D: TRBD1; CDR3: ASSLGDRVGEQF
V: TRBV19; J: TRBJ1-1; D: .; CDR3: ASSHAGVGTEAF
V: TRBV18; J: TRBJ1-4; D: .; CDR3: ASSASLNEKLF
V: TRBV7-9; J: TRBJ1-1; D: .; CDR3: ASSSQSIEGTEAF
V: TRBV28; J: TRBJ2-1; D: .; CDR3: AIRQNNEQF
V: TRBV5-1; J: TRBJ2-7; D: TRBD2; CDR3: ASSPGLTSGGSYEQY
V: TRBV6-1; J: TRBJ2-1; D: .; CDR3: ASSDPKDSYNEQF
V: TRBV6-6; J: TRBJ2-7; D: .; CDR3: ASSYSGSSHEQY
V: TRBV29-1; J: TRBJ1-6; D: TRBD1; CDR3: SVRLGQGNNSPLH
V: TRBV18; J: TRBJ2-1; D: .; CDR3: ASSTVGGEQF
V: TRBV18; J: TRBJ1-1; D: .; CDR3: ASSPWDTEAF
V: TRBV9; J: TRBJ1-2; D: .; CDR3: ASSIHERQGSGYT
V: TRBV7-3; J: TRBJ1-5; D: .; CDR3: ASSFRHIYGSNQPQH
V: TRBV4-3; J: TRBJ2-5; D: TRBD1; CDR3: ASSQDRGQETQY
V: TRBV30; J: TRBJ2-2; D: .; CDR3: AWRPDVRAGELF
V: TRBV7-3; J: TRBJ1-2; D: .; CDR3: ASSLSGAYGYT
V: TRBV19; J: TRBJ2-5; D: TRBD1; CDR3: ASSDRGGETQY